This TCR beta chain was captured in a study of T cell responses to AZD1222 COVID-19 vaccine. The repertoire was sequenced with immunoSEQ multiplex PCR; TCRdb's copy has only in-frame clones and lacks some. Here the sample spans 95,000 to 150,000 clones, 80% to 90% being singletons. Remarks on this clone: Antigen unknown.

General study points: The study reported that nearly half of spike-specific TCRs target unmutated variant regions. CD4 TCRs covered the whole spike, strongest at regions 160-218 and 743-854. The breadth and depth of Spike-specific TCRs increased once two AZD1222 doses had been given. Donor demographics were predominantly white British with a female majority; clonal diversity may be underestimated.

Trimming cost V 6 bases and J 1 base; bases outside gene matches: 1. CDR3 size: 14 residues. Germline assignment: CDR1 SNHLY and CDR2 FYNNEI. The rearrangement uses TRBV2 and TRBJ1-2; 11 bases are a match to TRBD1. This TCR was recovered from an adult in good health. This specimen was peripheral blood, taken on day 0 of AZD1222 vaccination. The CDR3 spells CASRGQGVNYGYTF. DNA of the CDR3: TGTGCCAGCAGGGGACAGGGGGTTAACTATGGCTACACCTTC. The variable domain in full, with the rest retrieved from reference TRBV2 and TRBJ1-2, is EPEVTQTPSHQVTQMGQEVILRCVPISNHLYFYWYRQILGQKVEFLVSFYNNEISEKSEIFDDQFSVERPDGSNFTLKIRSTKLEDSAMYFCASRGQGVNYGYTFGSGTRLTVV.